This TCR beta chain is from a study of blood T cell repertoires in COVID-19. Study summary: Some COVID-19 samples were acute and others convalescent; all came from the United States, Italy and Spain.

Authors' methods: Nucleated cell number was recorded as an estimate derived from reference gene primer amplification. The method was immunoSEQ multiplex PCR; TCRdb's version includes in-frame clones alone and lacks a portion of them. The D gene and trimming were derived from the DNA, and the V and J assignments and clone size from that table. The data show more than 200,000 clones, 70% to 90% seen once. Germline CDR1 is SNHLY and CDR2 is FYNNEI. CDR3 length equals 14 residues. V trimming: 9 bases; J trimming: 7 bases; junction bases outside the gene matches: 11. Sample: peripheral blood. The receptor was derived from a woman between 55 and 75 years old with COVID-19, enrolled during active disease. J is TRBJ2-5 and V is TRBV2; TRBD1 agrees at 10 bases. This CDR3 is CASSGTGDLGTQYF. The DNA for the CDR3 is TGTGCCAGTTCCGGGACAGGGGACTTGGGGACCCAGTACTTC.